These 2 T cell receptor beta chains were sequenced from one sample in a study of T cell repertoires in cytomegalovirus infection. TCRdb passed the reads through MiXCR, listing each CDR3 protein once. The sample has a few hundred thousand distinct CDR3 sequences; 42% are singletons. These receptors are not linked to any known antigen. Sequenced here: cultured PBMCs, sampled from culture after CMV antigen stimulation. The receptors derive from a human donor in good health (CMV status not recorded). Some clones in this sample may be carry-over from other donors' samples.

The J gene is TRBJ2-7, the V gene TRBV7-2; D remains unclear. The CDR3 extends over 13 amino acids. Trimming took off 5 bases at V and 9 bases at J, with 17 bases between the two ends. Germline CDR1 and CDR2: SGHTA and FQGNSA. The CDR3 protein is CASSPSRGVRQYF. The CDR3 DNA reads TGTGCCAGCAGCCCTTCCCGTGGGGTACGGCAGTACTTC.

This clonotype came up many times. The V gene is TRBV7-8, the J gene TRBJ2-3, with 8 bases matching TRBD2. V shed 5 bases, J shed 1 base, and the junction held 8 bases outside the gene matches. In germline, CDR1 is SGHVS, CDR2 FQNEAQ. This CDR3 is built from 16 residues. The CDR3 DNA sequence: TGTGCCAGCAGCGCCCCCGATAGCGGGGGCACAGATACGCAGTATTTT. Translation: CASSAPDSGGTDTQYF.